This TCR beta chain was obtained from a study of CD8 T cells in ankylosing spondylitis. As the method for making TCR beta libraries, quantitative 5'-RACE with molecular barcodes was used. TCRdb ran MiXCR on the 5' RACE reads and lists one entry per CDR3 protein. Among some 700,000 distinct CDR3 sequences listed, around 20% were seen once. The CDR3 length is 13 residues. Germline CDR1 DFQATT, CDR2 SNEGSKA (reference sequence). Trimming removed 7 bases at V and 1 base at J, with 8 bases between. On this clonotype itself: Antigen unknown.

Whole-study results and caveats: One TCR beta motif, made up of roughly 8 highly homologous variants, appeared characteristic of ankylosing spondylitis blood. Disease-linked clones proved CD8+ and comparatively uncommon in peripheral blood. Disease-associated clones were reportedly significantly overrepresented in matched ankylosing spondylitis synovial fluid.

This chain links TRBV20-1 with TRBJ2-6; D gene unclear. This clonotype was sampled from a male donor with ankylosing spondylitis. Sequencing used blood, either unsorted or a sorted T cell fraction (not recorded which). Written as DNA, the CDR3 is TGCAGTGGCTACAGATCTGGGGCCAACGTCCTGACTTTC. Translated: CSGYRSGANVLTF.